This T cell receptor (beta chain) emerged from a study of cytomegalovirus exposure and HLA in healthy donors (dated by TCRdb to about 2017). Study-wide context: According to a later analysis, one platform produced both the 100 to 150 validation repertoires and the 666 repertoires of the first cohort. In addition to the first cohort of around 670 subjects, a separate validation cohort of over 90 different subjects was used. To predict cytomegalovirus infection status, the study brought together high-throughput TCR immunosequencing, statistical association of individual TCRs with disease status, and machine learning. The study aimed to test whether signatures of past pathogen exposure could be identified by cataloging public T cell receptors. What the research found in general, with its limitations: The classifier was reported to diagnose cytomegalovirus status with high specificity and sensitivity in both the original and validation cohorts. A few of the identified cytomegalovirus-associated TCR beta chains were confirmed in vitro to be specific for cytomegalovirus antigens. Most TCR sequences were seen in very few donors, while some public TCRs were found in many individuals. A total of fewer than 200 TCR beta chains were listed by the study as associated with cytomegalovirus. In a later analysis, TCRs clustered in the first cohort were found to also tend to co-occur in the roughly 130 validation repertoires, with approximately 95% of cluster scores above 0. The authors suggested that the approach could potentially be extended to other disease states and immunological phenotypes. The validation cohort had no HLA typing available for a later analysis, so co-occurrence within that cohort was assessed over all 120 or so repertoires.

Donors formed part of the validation cohort, which comprised approximately 130 subjects and was distinct from the first cohort of 690 or so subjects. At the junction V is shortened by 3 bases and J by 3 bases; bases outside the gene matches: 0. The CDR1 and CDR2 encoded by the germline V gene (reference sequence) are MNHEY and SMNVEV. From its cysteine to its phenylalanine, the CDR3 spans 13 amino acids. Only CDR3 DNA remains: 39 bases, in frame from the first base. About this clone itself: The antigen this receptor binds is unknown. No base quality values were provided; no much bigger clone lies one nucleotide off.

Library preparation employed the immunoSEQ multiplex PCR assay. The paper's processing steps were these. A statistical classification framework was built for diagnosing cytomegalovirus status from the catalog of TCR beta chain sequences. This immuneACCESS table, as held by TCRdb, lists in-frame sequences with V and J called but not all clones. Of the missing ones, under half trace to an unresolved V gene in checked studies; the others have no known cause. D and trimming come from the DNA, and the V and J calls and clone size come from that table. This sample has approximately 300,000 clones in its table, and 70% to 90% of those were observed once. The top ten clones comprise around 0.84% of the sample.

This sequence originates from a woman in her late teens or twenties in good health and CMV-seronegative. The sample consisted of PBMCs. Rearrangement joined TRBV27 to TRBJ2-5; 8 nucleotides in the junction match TRBD2. DNA sequence: TGTGCCAGCAGTTTTAGCGGGAAAGAGACCCAGTACTTC. Translated, it gives CASSFSGKETQYF.